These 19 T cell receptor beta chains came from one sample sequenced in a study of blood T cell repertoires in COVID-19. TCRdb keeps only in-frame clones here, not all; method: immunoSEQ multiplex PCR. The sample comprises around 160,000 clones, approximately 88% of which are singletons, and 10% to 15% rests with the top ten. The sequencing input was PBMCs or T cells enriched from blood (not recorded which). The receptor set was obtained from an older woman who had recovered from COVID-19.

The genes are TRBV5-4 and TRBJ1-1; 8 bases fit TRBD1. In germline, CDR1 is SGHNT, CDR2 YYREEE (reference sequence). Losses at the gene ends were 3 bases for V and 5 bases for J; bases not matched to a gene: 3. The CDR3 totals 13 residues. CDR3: CASSSDRGTEAFF. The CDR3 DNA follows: TGTGCCAGCAGCTCAGACAGGGGAACTGAAGCTTTCTTT.

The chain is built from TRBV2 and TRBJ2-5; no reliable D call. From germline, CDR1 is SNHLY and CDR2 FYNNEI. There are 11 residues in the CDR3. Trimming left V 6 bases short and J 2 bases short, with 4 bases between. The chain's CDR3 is CASRRQETQYF. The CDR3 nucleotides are TGTGCCAGCAGGAGGCAAGAGACCCAGTACTTC.

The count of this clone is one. The CDR3 sequence is CAWSPGLAGGPDTQYF. CDR3 bases: TGTGCCTGGAGTCCGGGACTAGCGGGGGGGCCCGATACGCAGTATTTT. The V and J genes are TRBV30 and TRBJ2-3; TRBD2 matches 16 bases. The CDR3 spans 16 residues. Germline CDR1 and CDR2: GTSNPN and SVGIG (reference sequence). V lost 2 bases and J lost 6; bases outside the gene matches: 5.

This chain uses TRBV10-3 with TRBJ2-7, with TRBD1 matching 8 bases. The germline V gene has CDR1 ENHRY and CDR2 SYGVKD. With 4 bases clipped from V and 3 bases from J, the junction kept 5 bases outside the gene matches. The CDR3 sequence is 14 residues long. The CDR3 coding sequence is TGTGCCATCAGTGGGACAGGGTCAATCTACGAGCAGTACTTC. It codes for CAISGTGSIYEQYF.

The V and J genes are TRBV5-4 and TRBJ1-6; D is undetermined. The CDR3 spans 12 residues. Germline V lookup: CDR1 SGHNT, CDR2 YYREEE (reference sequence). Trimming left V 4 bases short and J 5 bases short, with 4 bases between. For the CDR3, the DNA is TGTGCCAGCAGCACAGATAATTCACCCCTCCACTTT. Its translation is CASSTDNSPLHF.

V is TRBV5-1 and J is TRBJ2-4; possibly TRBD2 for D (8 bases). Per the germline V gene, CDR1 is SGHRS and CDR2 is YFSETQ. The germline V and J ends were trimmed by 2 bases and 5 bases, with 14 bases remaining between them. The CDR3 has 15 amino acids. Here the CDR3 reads CASSLQGTRENIQYF. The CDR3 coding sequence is TGCGCCAGCAGCTTACAGGGGACTAGAGAAAACATTCAGTACTTC.

Here the CDR3 DNA reads TGCGCCAGCAGCCAAGATGGTCCCGGGGACAATCAGCCCCAGCATTTT. This gives the protein CASSQDGPGDNQPQHF. The chain uses TRBV4-1 and TRBJ1-5, with unresolved D. Between the trimmed V and J ends, which lost 0 bases and 3 bases, there was a span of 12 bases. The CDR3 sequence is 16 residues long. Germline V gene lookup returns CDR1 MGHRA and CDR2 YSYEKL.

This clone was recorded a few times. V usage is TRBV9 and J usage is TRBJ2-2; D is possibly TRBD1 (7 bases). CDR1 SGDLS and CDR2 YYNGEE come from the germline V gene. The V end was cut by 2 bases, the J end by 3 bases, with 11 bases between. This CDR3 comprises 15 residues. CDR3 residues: CASSVTGTHTGELFF. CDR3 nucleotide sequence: TGTGCCAGCAGCGTGACAGGGACTCACACCGGGGAGCTGTTTTTT.

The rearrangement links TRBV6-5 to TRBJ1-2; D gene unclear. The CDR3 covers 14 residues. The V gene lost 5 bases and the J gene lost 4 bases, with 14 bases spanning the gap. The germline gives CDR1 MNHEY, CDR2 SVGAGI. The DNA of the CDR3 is TGTGCCAGCAGTACCCCCCGGGAGACCTATGGCTACACCTTC. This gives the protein CASSTPRETYGYTF.

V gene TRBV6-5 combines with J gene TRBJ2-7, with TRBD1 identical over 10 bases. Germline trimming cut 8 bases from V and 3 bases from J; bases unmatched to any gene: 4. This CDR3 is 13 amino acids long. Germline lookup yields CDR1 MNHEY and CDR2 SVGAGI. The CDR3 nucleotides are TGTGCCAGCGGGGGGGACAGGGGCTACGAGCAGTACTTC. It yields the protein CASGGDRGYEQYF.

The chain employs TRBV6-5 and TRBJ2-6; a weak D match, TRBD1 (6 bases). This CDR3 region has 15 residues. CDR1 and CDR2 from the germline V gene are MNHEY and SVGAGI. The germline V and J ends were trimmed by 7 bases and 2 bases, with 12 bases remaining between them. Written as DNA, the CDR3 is TGTGCCAGCATGCCAGGGGCTGCTGGGGCCAACGTCCTGACTTTC. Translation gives CASMPGAAGANVLTF.

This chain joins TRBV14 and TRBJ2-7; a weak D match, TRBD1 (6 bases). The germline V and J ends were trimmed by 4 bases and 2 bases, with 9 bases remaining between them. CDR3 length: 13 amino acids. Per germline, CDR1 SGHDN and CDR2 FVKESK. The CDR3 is CASSLNRAYEQYF. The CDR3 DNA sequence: TGTGCCAGCAGCCTCAACAGGGCCTACGAGCAGTACTTC.

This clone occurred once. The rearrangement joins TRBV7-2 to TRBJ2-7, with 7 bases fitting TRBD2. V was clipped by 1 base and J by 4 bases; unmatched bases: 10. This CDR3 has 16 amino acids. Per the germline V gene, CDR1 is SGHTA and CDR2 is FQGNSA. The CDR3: CASSLGSLAGVYEQYF. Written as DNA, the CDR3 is TGTGCCAGCAGCTTAGGGTCACTGGCGGGAGTTTACGAGCAGTACTTC.

The CDR3 loop reads CASSRDRGNYGYTF. CDR3 sequence (DNA): TGTGCCAGCAGCAGGGACAGGGGGAACTATGGCTACACCTTC. The chain recombines TRBV7-9 with TRBJ1-2; 11 bases are shared with TRBD1. The length of the CDR3 is 14 residues. The germline gives CDR1 SEHNR, CDR2 FQNEAQ (reference sequence). Trimming removed 5 bases from V and 2 bases from J; junction bases left unmatched: 1.

For the CDR3, the DNA is TGTGCCAGCAAGGGGGGGCAAGGTCAGCCCCAGCATTTT. Protein: CASKGGQGQPQHF. The chain is built from TRBV6-5 and TRBJ1-5, with D tentatively TRBD1 (6 bases). The V end was cut by 7 bases, the J end by 6 bases, with 13 bases between. Germline lookup yields CDR1 MNHEY and CDR2 SVGAGI. This CDR3 is built from 13 residues.

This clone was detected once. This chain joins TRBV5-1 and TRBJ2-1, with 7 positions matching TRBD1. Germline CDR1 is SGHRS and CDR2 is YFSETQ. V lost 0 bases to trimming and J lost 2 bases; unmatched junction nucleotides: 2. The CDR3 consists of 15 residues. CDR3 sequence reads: CASSLEGTAYNEQFF. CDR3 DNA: TGCGCCAGCAGCTTGGAAGGGACAGCCTACAATGAGCAGTTCTTC. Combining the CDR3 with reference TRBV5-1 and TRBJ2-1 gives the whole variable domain KAGVTQTPRYLIKTRGQQVTLSCSPISGHRSVSWYQQTPGQGLQFLFEYFSETQRNKGNFPGRFSGRQFSNSRSEMNVSTLELGDSALYLCASSLEGTAYNEQFFGPGTRLTVL.

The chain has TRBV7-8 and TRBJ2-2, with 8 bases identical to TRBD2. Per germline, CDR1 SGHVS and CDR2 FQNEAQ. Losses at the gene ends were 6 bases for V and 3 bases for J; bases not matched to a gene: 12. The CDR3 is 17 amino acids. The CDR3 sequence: CASRLRGATSDTGELFF. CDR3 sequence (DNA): TGTGCCAGCAGGCTAAGAGGGGCGACTAGCGACACCGGGGAGCTGTTTTTT.

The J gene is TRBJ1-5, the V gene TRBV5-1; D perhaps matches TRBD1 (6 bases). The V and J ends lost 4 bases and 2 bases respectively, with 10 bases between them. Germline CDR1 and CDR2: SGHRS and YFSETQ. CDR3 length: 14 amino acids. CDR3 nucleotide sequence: TGCGCCAGCAGCCCGGACAGTGGCAATCAGCCCCAGCATTTT. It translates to CASSPDSGNQPQHF.

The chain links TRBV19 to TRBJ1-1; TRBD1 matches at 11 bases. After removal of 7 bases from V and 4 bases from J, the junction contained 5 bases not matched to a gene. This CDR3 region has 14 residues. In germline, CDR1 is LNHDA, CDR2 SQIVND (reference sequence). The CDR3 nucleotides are TGTGCCAGTAAGGGACAGGGGGAGGTCACTGAAGCTTTCTTT. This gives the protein CASKGQGEVTEAFF. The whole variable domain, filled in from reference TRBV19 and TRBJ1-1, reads DGGITQSPKYLFRKEGQNVTLSCEQNLNHDAMYWYRQDPGQGLRLIYYSQIVNDFQKGDIAEGYSVSREKKESFPLTVTSAQKNPTAFYLCASKGQGEVTEAFFGQGTRLTVV.